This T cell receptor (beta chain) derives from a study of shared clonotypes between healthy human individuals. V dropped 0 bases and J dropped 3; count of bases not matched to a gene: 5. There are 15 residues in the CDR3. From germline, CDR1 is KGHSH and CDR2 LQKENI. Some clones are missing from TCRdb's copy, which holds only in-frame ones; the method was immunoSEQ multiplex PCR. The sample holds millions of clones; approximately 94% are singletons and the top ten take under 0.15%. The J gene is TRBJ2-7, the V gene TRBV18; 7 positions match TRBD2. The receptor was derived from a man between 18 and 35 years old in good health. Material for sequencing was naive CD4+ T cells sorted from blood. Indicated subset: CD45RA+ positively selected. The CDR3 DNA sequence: TGTGCCAGCTCACCACCGGGGGGGTATTACTACGAGCAGTACTTC. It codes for CASSPPGGYYYEQYF.